Shown below are 19 T cell receptor beta chains from a single sample sequenced in a study of shared clonotypes between healthy human individuals. Sequencing was performed with immunoSEQ multiplex PCR; in TCRdb, only in-frame clones are kept and a portion is missing. The sample lists fewer than 600,000 clones, approximately 71% seen once, with around 12% in the top ten. Sequencing was performed on PBMCs. Receptor source: a middle-aged woman in good health. Some clones in this sample may be carry-over from other donors' samples.

The chain couples TRBV6-4 to TRBJ1-1, with a weak D call TRBD1 (6 bases). V lost 4 bases and J 2 bases, leaving 11 bases between the germline ends. In germline, CDR1 is MRHNA, CDR2 SNTAGT. The CDR3 is 14 residues long. This CDR3 reads CASSVDRTNTEAFF. The CDR3 nucleotides read TGTGCCAGCAGTGTTGACAGGACCAACACTGAAGCTTTCTTT.

The chain recombines TRBV15 with TRBJ1-3; D is possibly TRBD1 (5 bases). The CDR3 runs 13 residues. Germline V gene lookup returns CDR1 LNHNV and CDR2 YYDKDF (reference sequence). The V gene lost 8 bases and the J gene lost 3 bases, with 11 bases spanning the gap. The CDR3 nucleotides read TGTGCCACCTGGGGGGTTGGTGGAAACACCATATATTTT. Residues: CATWGVGGNTIYF.

The V and J genes are TRBV5-1 and TRBJ2-3, with 8 nucleotides matching TRBD1. Unmatched junction bases numbered 6, after V lost 3 bases and J lost 3 bases. This CDR3 region has 15 residues. The V gene's germline CDR1 is SGHRS and CDR2 YFSETQ. CDR3 sequence (DNA): TGCGCCAGCAGCTCACAGGGGGTTGGGACAGATACGCAGTATTTT. Protein: CASSSQGVGTDTQYF. Full variable domain (outside the CDR3, taken from reference TRBV5-1 and TRBJ2-3): KAGVTQTPRYLIKTRGQQVTLSCSPISGHRSVSWYQQTPGQGLQFLFEYFSETQRNKGNFPGRFSGRQFSNSRSEMNVSTLELGDSALYLCASSSQGVGTDTQYFGPGTRLTVL.

The rearrangement links TRBV5-5 to TRBJ1-5; TRBD1 agrees at 10 bases. Germline lookup yields CDR1 SGHKS and CDR2 YYEKEE (reference sequence). The CDR3 consists of 15 residues. The V segment lost 3 bases and the J segment 6 bases; nucleotides outside the gene matches: 6. CDR3 amino acids: CASSSWGDRGQPQHF. For the CDR3, the DNA is TGTGCCAGCAGCTCCTGGGGGGACAGGGGTCAGCCCCAGCATTTT.

As regards this clone: Just one base apart from a much larger clone, this may be a read error. The rearrangement uses TRBV29-1 and TRBJ1-2; D gene unclear. This CDR3 spans 11 amino acids. CDR1 is SQVTM and CDR2 is ANQGSEA in the germline V gene. CDR3 amino acids: CSESPNYSYTF. CDR3 bases: TGCAGCGAGTCCCCAAACTATAGCTACACCTTC. The entire variable domain, with the rest obtained from reference TRBV29-1 and TRBJ1-2, is as follows: SAVISQKPSRDICQRGTSLTIQCQVDSQVTMMFWYRQQPGQSLTLIATANQGSEATYESGFVIDKFPISRPNLTFSTLTVSNMSPEDSSIYLCSESPNYSYTFGSGTRLTVV.

The chain is built from TRBV5-1 and TRBJ1-1, with 8 positions matching TRBD1. Germline V gene data show CDR1 as SGHRS and CDR2 as YFSETQ. The CDR3 runs 14 residues. V lost 3 bases to trimming and J lost 4 bases; unmatched junction nucleotides: 5. CDR3 nucleotide sequence: TGCGCCAGCAGCTCTCCGGACAGGGCCACTGAAGCTTTCTTT. Encoded protein: CASSSPDRATEAFF.

The CDR3 DNA reads TGCGCCAGCAGCCTTACCAGAGGGAACACTGAAGCTTTCTTT. Translated: CASSLTRGNTEAFF. The chain couples TRBV5-1 to TRBJ1-1; D is unresolved. Trimming shortened V by 4 bases and J by 1 base, and 11 bases separated the two germline ends. CDR3 length equals 14 residues. In germline, CDR1 is SGHRS, CDR2 YFSETQ.

V usage is TRBV28 and J usage is TRBJ2-5; 10 bases agree with TRBD1. Germline loops: CDR1 MDHEN, CDR2 SYDVKM. The CDR3 length is 17 residues. The junction had 12 bases not matched to a gene; V was cut back by 6 bases and J by 2 bases. The CDR3 reads CASSKRTGTGDQETQYF. The CDR3 bases are TGTGCCAGCAGCAAAAGGACAGGGACAGGGGATCAAGAGACCCAGTACTTC.

This clone has more than one count but fewer than ten. This chain joins TRBV4-1 and TRBJ2-7; 9 nucleotides agree with TRBD2. Germline values: CDR1 MGHRA, CDR2 YSYEKL. The CDR3 totals 14 residues. V was pared by 2 bases and J by 5 bases, with 4 bases of the junction left unmatched. DNA of the CDR3: TGCGCCAGCAGCCAACGCGGGAGGGAGCACGAGCAGTACTTC. Translating gives CASSQRGREHEQYF.

Points on this clone: This sample includes further DNA sequences coding for the same CDR3. The chain carries TRBV11-2 and TRBJ2-3; 14 bases fit TRBD2. CDR3 length: 15 amino acids. Germline values: CDR1 SGHAT, CDR2 FQNNGV. J lost 6 bases, V lost 5 bases, and 4 bases had no gene match. The CDR3 loop reads CASSPGLAGADTQYF. For the CDR3, the DNA is TGTGCCAGCAGCCCGGGACTAGCGGGAGCGGATACGCAGTATTTT.

This chain links TRBV25-1 with TRBJ2-1; maybe TRBD2 (6 bases). The V and J ends lost 6 bases and 8 bases respectively, with 17 bases between them. Looked up from germline, CDR1 is MGHDK and CDR2 is SYGVNS. CDR3 length equals 14 residues. This chain's CDR3 is CASRELGGGDEQFF. In DNA, the CDR3 is TGTGCCAGCAGAGAGCTGGGAGGAGGCGATGAGCAGTTCTTC.

The chain is built from TRBV5-1 and TRBJ2-3; D call uncertain. There are 13 residues in the CDR3. Germline-derived CDR1 and CDR2 are SGHRS and YFSETQ. V lost 2 bases and J lost 4, with 8 bases in between. The CDR3 is CASSLGGPDTQYF. CDR3 sequence (DNA): TGCGCCAGCAGCTTAGGCGGCCCAGATACGCAGTATTTT.

The chain couples TRBV29-1 to TRBJ1-5; no clear D. Germline CDR1 is SQVTM and CDR2 is ANQGSEA. Trimming took 7 bases from V and 2 from J, leaving 18 bases between them. This CDR3 contains 15 residues. The CDR3, as DNA: TGCAGCGCTTCGGACGGCCTCTTGGGCAATCAGCCCCAGCATTTT. Its protein product is CSASDGLLGNQPQHF.

This clone has more than one count but fewer than ten. The chain links TRBV4-2 to TRBJ1-4, with a possible D match to TRBD1 (6 bases). The V gene lost 1 base and the J gene lost 4 bases, with 10 bases spanning the gap. The CDR3 totals 15 residues. Looked up from germline, CDR1 is LGHNA and CDR2 is YNFKEQ. The CDR3 protein is CASSQARQVNEKLFF. The CDR3 DNA reads TGTGCCAGCAGCCAAGCGCGACAGGTTAATGAAAAACTGTTTTTT.

This clone was seen just once. This chain joins TRBV7-2 and TRBJ1-4, with D tentatively TRBD1 (6 bases). Germline CDR1 and CDR2: SGHTA and FQGNSA. This CDR3 region has 13 residues. With 2 bases removed from V and 7 bases from J, the gap between germline ends came to 8 bases. The CDR3 bases are TGTGCCAGCAGCTTAAGGGGGGGTGAAAAACTGTTTTTT. Amino acid sequence: CASSLRGGEKLFF.

This sequence joins TRBV7-9 and TRBJ2-7; D possibly corresponds to TRBD1 (5 bases). The V and J ends lost 4 bases and 6 bases respectively, with 22 bases between them. The CDR3 spans 16 residues. Germline assignment: CDR1 SEHNR and CDR2 FQNEAQ (reference sequence). Here the CDR3 DNA reads TGTGCCAGCAGCTCGTTTGACAGAAGGTCCCTACTCGAGCAGTACTTC. Residues: CASSSFDRRSLLEQYF.

This clone was counted ten times or more. The chain uses TRBV10-1 and TRBJ2-4; the match to TRBD2 covers 10 bases. Per the germline V gene, CDR1 is WNHNN and CDR2 is SYGVQD (reference sequence). The CDR3 sequence is 17 residues long. Germline trimming cut 5 bases from V and 2 bases from J; bases unmatched to any gene: 9. The CDR3 spells CASSTSGKNHSKNIQYF. CDR3 DNA: TGCGCCAGCAGTACTAGCGGGAAAAACCATTCCAAAAACATTCAGTACTTC.

This chain links TRBV7-2 with TRBJ2-7, with a tentative D call TRBD2 (6 bases). Trimming stripped 3 bases from V and 3 bases from J, with 15 bases between. The CDR3 totals 15 residues. The V gene's germline CDR1 is SGHTA and CDR2 FQGNSA. The chain's CDR3 is CASSFDGTCCYEQYF. The CDR3 region has the DNA TGTGCCAGCAGCTTCGACGGGACTTGCTGCTACGAGCAGTACTTC.

The genes are TRBV7-2 and TRBJ2-1; 14 bases align to TRBD2. Germline CDR1 and CDR2: SGHTA and FQGNSA. CDR3 length: 15 residues. V was pared by 5 bases and J by 8 bases, with 5 bases of the junction left unmatched. CDR3 sequence: CASSLGTSGSDEQFF. CDR3 DNA sequence: TGTGCCAGCAGCCTTGGGACTAGCGGGAGCGATGAGCAGTTCTTC.